Listed here is a single TCR beta chain. This sample is part of a study of technical replicates of blood from several donors. Germline CDR1 reads SGHVS; CDR2 reads FQNEAQ. V was clipped by 1 base and J by 0 bases, with 13 bases between them. The CDR3 extends over 17 amino acids. TCRdb keeps only in-frame clones here, not all; method: immunoSEQ multiplex PCR. Here the sample spans fewer than 110,000 clones, around 96% being singletons. The sample consisted of T cells isolated from PBMCs. The source of this sequence is a human donor in good health. V gene TRBV7-8 combines with J gene TRBJ1-3, with D hard to call. The CDR3 DNA is TGTGCCAGCAGCTTAGGGGGAGGGCGAAGCTCTGGAAACACCATATATTTT. Its translation is CASSLGGGRSSGNTIYF.